The clone carrying this T cell receptor beta chain was recorded many times. Its antigen is as yet unknown. This specimen belongs to a study of T-cell reconstitution after alpha-beta-depleted transplantation in children. General study findings and limits: TCRbeta diversity was high at day 60 in some patients (a result of surviving recipient T cells and thymic progenitors). The main origin of T-cell counts and diversity one year after transplant was newly produced T cells. In patients about two months after transplant, alpha-beta T cells reportedly arose from several hundred expanded graft clones.

Germline CDR1 SGHVS, CDR2 FQNEAQ. This CDR3 is built from 13 residues. Trimming pared 4 bases from V and 3 bases from J, leaving 10 bases between. The TCRbeta library was prepared with unique molecular identifiers. TCRdb used MiXCR to reprocess the PCR reads, holding one entry per CDR3 protein. Of 150,000 to 250,000 distinct CDR3 sequences listed, 5% to 6.5% are singletons. Sequencing used PBMCs, obtained before TCRalphabeta/CD19-depleted stem cell transplant. The sequence derives from a girl in the first two years of life with combined immunodeficiency, due to receive a stem cell transplant. The chain joins TRBV7-8 to TRBJ2-7; TRBD1 is a possible D gene (5 bases). This chain's CDR3 is CASSSRAGYEQYF. CDR3 coding DNA: TGTGCCAGCAGCTCCAGGGCCGGCTACGAGCAGTACTTC.